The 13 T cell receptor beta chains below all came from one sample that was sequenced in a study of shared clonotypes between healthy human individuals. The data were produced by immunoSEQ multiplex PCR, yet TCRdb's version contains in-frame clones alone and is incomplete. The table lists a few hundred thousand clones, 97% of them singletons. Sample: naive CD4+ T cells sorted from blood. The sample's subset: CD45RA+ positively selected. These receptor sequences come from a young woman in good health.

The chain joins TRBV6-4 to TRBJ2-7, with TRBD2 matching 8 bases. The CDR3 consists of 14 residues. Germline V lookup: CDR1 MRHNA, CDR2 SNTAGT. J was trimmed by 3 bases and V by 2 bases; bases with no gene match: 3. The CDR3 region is CASSDPGGIYEQYF. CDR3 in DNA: TGTGCCAGCAGTGACCCGGGAGGGATCTACGAGCAGTACTTC.

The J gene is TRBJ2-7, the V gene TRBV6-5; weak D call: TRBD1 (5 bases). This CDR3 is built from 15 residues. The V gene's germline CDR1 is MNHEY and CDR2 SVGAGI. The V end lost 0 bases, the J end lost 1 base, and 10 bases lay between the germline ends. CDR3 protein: CASSYSSDMSYEQYF. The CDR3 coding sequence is TGTGCCAGCAGTTACTCGTCGGACATGTCCTACGAGCAGTACTTC.

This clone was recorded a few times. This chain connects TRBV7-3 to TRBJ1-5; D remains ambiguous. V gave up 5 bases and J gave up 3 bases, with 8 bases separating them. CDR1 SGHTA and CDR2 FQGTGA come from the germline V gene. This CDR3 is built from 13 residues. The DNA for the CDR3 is TGTGCCAGCAGCCGTGGCCCCAATCAGCCCCAGCATTTT. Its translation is CASSRGPNQPQHF.

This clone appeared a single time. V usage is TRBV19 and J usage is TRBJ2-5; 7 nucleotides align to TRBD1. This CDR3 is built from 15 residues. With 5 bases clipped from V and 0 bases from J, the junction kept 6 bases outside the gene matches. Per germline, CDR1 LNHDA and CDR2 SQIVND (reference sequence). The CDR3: CASSRWTGDQETQYF. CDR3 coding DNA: TGTGCCAGTAGTCGGTGGACAGGTGACCAAGAGACCCAGTACTTC.

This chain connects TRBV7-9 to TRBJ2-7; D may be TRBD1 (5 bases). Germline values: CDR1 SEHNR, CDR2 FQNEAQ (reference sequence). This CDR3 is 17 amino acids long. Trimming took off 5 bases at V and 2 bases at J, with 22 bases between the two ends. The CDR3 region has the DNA TGTGCCAGCAGCCCCCCCGGCCCGACAGTTTTCCCCTACGAGCAGTACTTC. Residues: CASSPPGPTVFPYEQYF.

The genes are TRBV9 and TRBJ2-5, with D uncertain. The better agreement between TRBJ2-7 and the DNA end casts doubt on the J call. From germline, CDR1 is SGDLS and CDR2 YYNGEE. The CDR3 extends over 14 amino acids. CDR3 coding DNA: TGTGCCAGCAGCGTAGAAAGGAGCTCCTACGAGCAGTACTTC. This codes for CASSVERSSYEQYF.

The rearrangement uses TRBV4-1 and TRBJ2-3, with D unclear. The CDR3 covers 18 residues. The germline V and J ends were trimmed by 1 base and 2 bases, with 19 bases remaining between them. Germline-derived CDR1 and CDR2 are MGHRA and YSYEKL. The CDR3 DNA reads TGCGCCAGCAGCCAAGGTCCAGGTCAGCGTGTGACCACAGATACGCAGTATTTT. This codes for CASSQGPGQRVTTDTQYF.

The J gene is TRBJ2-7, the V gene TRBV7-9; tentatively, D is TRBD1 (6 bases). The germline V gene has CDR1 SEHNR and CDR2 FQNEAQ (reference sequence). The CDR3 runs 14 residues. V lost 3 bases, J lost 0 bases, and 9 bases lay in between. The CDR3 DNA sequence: TGTGCCAGCAGCTTTGGACAGAGCTCCTACGAGCAGTACTTC. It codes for CASSFGQSSYEQYF.

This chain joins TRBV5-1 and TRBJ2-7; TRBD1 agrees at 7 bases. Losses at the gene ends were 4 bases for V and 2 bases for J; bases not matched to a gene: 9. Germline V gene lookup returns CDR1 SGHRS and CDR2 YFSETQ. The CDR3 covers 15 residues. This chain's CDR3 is CASSKQPGQPYEQYF. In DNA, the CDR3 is TGCGCCAGCAGCAAACAACCGGGACAGCCCTACGAGCAGTACTTC.

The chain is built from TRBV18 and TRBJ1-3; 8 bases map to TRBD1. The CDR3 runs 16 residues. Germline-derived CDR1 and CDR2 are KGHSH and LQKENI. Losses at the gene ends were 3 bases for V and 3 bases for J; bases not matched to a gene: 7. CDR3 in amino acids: CASSPIPTGVGNTIYF. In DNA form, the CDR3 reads TGTGCCAGCTCACCCATCCCGACAGGGGTTGGAAACACCATATATTTT. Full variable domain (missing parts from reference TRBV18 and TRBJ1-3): NAGVMQNPRHLVRRRGQEARLRCSPMKGHSHVYWYRQLPEEGLKFMVYLQKENIIDESGMPKERFSAEFPKEGPSILRIQQVVRGDSAAYFCASSPIPTGVGNTIYFGEGSWLTVV.

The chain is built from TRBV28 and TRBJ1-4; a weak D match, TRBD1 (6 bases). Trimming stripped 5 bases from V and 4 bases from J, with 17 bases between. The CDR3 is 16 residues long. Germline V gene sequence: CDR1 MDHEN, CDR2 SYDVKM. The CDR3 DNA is TGTGCCAGCAGTCCCCGTCGGGGGCAGATTAATGAAAAACTGTTTTTT. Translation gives CASSPRRGQINEKLFF. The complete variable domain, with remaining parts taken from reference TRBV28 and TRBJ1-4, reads DVKVTQSSRYLVKRTGEKVFLECVQDMDHENMFWYRQDPGLGLRLIYFSYDVKMKEKGDIPEGYSVSREKKERFSLILESASTNQTSMYLCASSPRRGQINEKLFFGSGTQLSVL.

The CDR3 is CASSSPPRPNYGYTF. The CDR3 DNA reads TGTGCCAGCAGTTCCCCACCTAGGCCGAACTATGGCTACACCTTC. The V gene is TRBV28, the J gene TRBJ1-2, with unresolved D. This CDR3 has 15 amino acids. V dropped 4 bases and J dropped 2 bases, with 14 bases sitting between them. Germline lookup yields CDR1 MDHEN and CDR2 SYDVKM.

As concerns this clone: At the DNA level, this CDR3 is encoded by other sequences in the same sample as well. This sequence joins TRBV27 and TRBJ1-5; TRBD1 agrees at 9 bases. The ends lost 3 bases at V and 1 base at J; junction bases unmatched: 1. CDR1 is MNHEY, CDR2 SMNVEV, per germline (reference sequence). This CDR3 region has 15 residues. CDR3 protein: CASSLTGGSNQPQHF. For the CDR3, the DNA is TGTGCCAGCAGTTTGACAGGGGGAAGCAATCAGCCCCAGCATTTT.